Following are 2 T cell receptor beta chains from one sample sequenced in a study of T cell repertoires in ileal Crohn's disease. The table came from immunoSEQ multiplex PCR; TCRdb's copy has only in-frame clones and leaves some out. This table has approximately 7,400 clones, roughly 92% appearing once. Input material: ileal tissue. The origin of the receptors is an adult with Crohn's disease.

This chain joins TRBV20-1 and TRBJ2-4, with D perhaps matching TRBD2 (5 bases). V lost 6 bases and J lost 10, with 13 bases in between. The CDR3 is 11 residues long. Germline CDR1 reads DFQATT; CDR2 reads SNEGSKA (reference sequence). The chain's CDR3 is CSAGIARIQYF. The CDR3 coding sequence is TGCAGTGCCGGGATCGCAAGAATTCAGTACTTC.

V usage is TRBV5-1 and J usage is TRBJ2-4; D is unresolved. The CDR3 loop spans 14 amino acids. Germline V gene lookup returns CDR1 SGHRS and CDR2 YFSETQ. Trimming pared 0 bases from V and 6 bases from J, leaving 10 bases between. The CDR3 sequence: CASSLDGVLNIQYF. In DNA, the CDR3 is TGCGCCAGCAGCTTGGACGGAGTATTAAACATTCAGTACTTC.